This T cell receptor beta chain was captured in a study of prognosis after radiotherapy for stage I lung cancer. Turning to the study itself: Of the enrolled patients, fourteen had newly diagnosed primary stage I lung tumors, while four or five had oligometastatic NSCLC following surgical resection of the primary tumor. Study outcomes and limitations: Stereotactic body radiation therapy was followed by a fall in unique TCR clone counts, with a median of roughly 9,900 versus 7,200.

V lost 3 bases to trimming and J lost 1 base, with 7 bases between them. The CDR3 has 14 residues. Germline V gene data show CDR1 as SGHKS and CDR2 as YYEKEE (reference sequence). Free of prior chemotherapy, radiotherapy and other malignancies, all of the patients were also node-negative on CT and PET/CT. TCR beta CDR3 was amplified from genomic DNA by two-round multiplex PCR. Every TRBV and TRBJ gene had its own specific primer in first-round PCR. There were universal primers used in the second PCR round. Using its own MiXCR run on the multiplex PCR reads, TCRdb lists one record per CDR3 protein. The sample holds fewer than 35,000 distinct CDR3 sequences, roughly 30% seen once. This clonotype was seen ten or more times. As yet, its antigen is unknown.

This TCR was recovered from a donor aged 50 or older with non-small cell lung cancer. The chain links TRBV5-5 to TRBJ2-2, with unresolved D. This material consisted of PBMCs, taken before or after stereotactic body radiation therapy (not recorded which). The CDR3: CASSSPMNTGELFF. The CDR3 region has the DNA TGTGCCAGCAGCTCACCCATGAACACCGGGGAGCTGTTTTTT. Full variable domain (outside the CDR3, taken from reference TRBV5-5 and TRBJ2-2): DAGVTQSPTHLIKTRGQQVTLRCSPISGHKSVSWYQQVLGQGPQFIFQYYEKEERGRGNFPDRFSARQFPNYSSELNVNALLLGDSALYLCASSSPMNTGELFFGEGSRLTVL.